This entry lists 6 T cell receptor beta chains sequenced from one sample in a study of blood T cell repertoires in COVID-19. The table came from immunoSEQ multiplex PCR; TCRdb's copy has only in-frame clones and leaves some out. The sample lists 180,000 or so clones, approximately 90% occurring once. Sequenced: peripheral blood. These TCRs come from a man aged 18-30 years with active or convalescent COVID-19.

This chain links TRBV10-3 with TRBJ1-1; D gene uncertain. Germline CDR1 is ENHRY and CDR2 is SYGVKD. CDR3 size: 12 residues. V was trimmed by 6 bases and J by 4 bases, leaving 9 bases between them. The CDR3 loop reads CAISLLGTEAFF. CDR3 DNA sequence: TGTGCCATCAGCTTACTCGGCACTGAAGCTTTCTTT.

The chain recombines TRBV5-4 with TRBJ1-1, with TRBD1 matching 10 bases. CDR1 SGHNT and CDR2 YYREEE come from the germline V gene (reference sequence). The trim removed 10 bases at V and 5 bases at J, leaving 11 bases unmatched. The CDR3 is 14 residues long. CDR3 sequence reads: CAQTRDRGWTEAFF. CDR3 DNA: TGTGCCCAAACTCGGGACAGGGGCTGGACTGAAGCTTTCTTT.

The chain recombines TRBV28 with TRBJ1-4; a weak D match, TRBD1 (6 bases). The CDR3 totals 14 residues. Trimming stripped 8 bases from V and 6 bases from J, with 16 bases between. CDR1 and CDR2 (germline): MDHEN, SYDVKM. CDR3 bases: TGTGCCAGCGTGGGAGGGACAAACGATGAAAAACTGTTTTTT. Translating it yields CASVGGTNDEKLFF.

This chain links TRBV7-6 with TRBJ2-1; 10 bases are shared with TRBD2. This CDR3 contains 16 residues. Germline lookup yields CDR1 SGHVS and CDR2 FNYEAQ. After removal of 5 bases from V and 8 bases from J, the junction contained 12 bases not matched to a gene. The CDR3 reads CASSQPPSGSVHEQFF. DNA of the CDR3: TGTGCCAGCAGCCAACCTCCTAGCGGGAGTGTTCATGAGCAGTTCTTC.

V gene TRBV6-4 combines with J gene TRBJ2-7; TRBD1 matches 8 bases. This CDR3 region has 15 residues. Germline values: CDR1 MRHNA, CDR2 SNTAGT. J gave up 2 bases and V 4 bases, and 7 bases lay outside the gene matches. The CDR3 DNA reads TGTGCCAGCAGTGTTAATACAGGGGGTCCCTACGAGCAGTACTTC. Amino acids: CASSVNTGGPYEQYF.

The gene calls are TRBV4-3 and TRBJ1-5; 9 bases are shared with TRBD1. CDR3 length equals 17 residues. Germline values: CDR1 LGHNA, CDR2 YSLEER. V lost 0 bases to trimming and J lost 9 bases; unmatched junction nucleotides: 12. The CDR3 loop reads CASSQDWGQGQLGPQHF. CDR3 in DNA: TGCGCCAGCAGCCAAGATTGGGGACAGGGACAGCTCGGGCCCCAGCATTTT.